This entry lists 5 T cell receptor beta chains sequenced from one sample in a study of blood T cell repertoires in COVID-19. Only in-frame clones appear in the TCRdb table, and some are missing; sequencing was by immunoSEQ multiplex PCR. The sample has around 5,500 clones; roughly 90% are singletons. The source material was peripheral blood. The source is a man aged 55 to 70 with acute or convalescent COVID-19.

This sequence joins TRBV7-9 and TRBJ1-5, with D possibly being TRBD1 (6 bases). Per the germline V gene, CDR1 is SEHNR and CDR2 is FQNEAQ (reference sequence). The germline V and J ends were trimmed by 0 bases and 3 bases, with 9 bases remaining between them. CDR3 length: 15 residues. The CDR3 DNA sequence: TGTGCCAGCAGCTTAGCAGGGGGTACCAATCAGCCCCAGCATTTT. It encodes CASSLAGGTNQPQHF.

This chain links TRBV18 with TRBJ1-3; D not certain. This CDR3 is 14 amino acids long. The ends were cut back, 3 bases at V and 7 bases at J, with 13 bases in the middle. Germline V lookup: CDR1 KGHSH, CDR2 LQKENI. The CDR3 reads CASSPKDLTNTIYF. CDR3 in DNA: TGTGCCAGCTCACCCAAGGACTTAACGAACACCATATATTTT.

The V and J genes are TRBV28 and TRBJ1-2; 7 nucleotides match TRBD1. With V trimmed by 4 bases and J by 1 base, 6 bases remained unmatched. CDR3 length equals 15 residues. Looked up from germline, CDR1 is MDHEN and CDR2 is SYDVKM. For the CDR3, the DNA is TGTGCCAGCAGTTACCGTCCAGGGGGTAACTATGGCTACACCTTC. Translated: CASSYRPGGNYGYTF.

This rearrangement joins TRBV18 to TRBJ2-5, with D maybe TRBD2 (6 bases). V was trimmed by 0 bases and J by 4 bases, leaving 12 bases between them. The CDR3 has 15 amino acids. The germline gives CDR1 KGHSH, CDR2 LQKENI. CDR3 amino acids: CASSPPGWGGETQYF. In DNA, the CDR3 is TGTGCCAGCTCACCACCGGGCTGGGGAGGAGAGACCCAGTACTTC.

This clone has just a few counts. The genes are TRBV5-1 and TRBJ2-7, with TRBD1 matching 7 bases. CDR1 is SGHRS, CDR2 YFSETQ, per germline. The CDR3 spans 16 residues. The V and J ends lost 3 bases and 5 bases, in that order; junction bases with no gene match: 14. This CDR3 is CASSSYPGTEQDEQYV. DNA for the CDR3: TGCGCCAGCAGCTCATACCCAGGGACAGAACAGGACGAGCAGTACGTC.